These T cell receptor beta chains were read from a single sample in a study of CD8 T cell repertoires and HIV-1 epitope variants. Generated by immunoSEQ multiplex PCR, the TCRdb table keeps only in-frame clones and is missing some. Here the sample spans 6,500 to 9,000 clones, 66% being singletons. No antigen has been assigned to these receptors. The specimen was cultured CD8+ T cells derived from PBMCs. These receptors came from a male donor with HIV. The CDR3 runs from the conserved cysteine through the conserved F or W. A D gene is named only where the DNA matches it firmly. For some rows the clone size is stated as once, few or many, or as a class when expanded; others skip it.

J: TRBJ2-5
size: .
D: .
V: TRBV4-1
length: 16
CDR3: CASSQERVGGQETQYF
DNA: TGCGCCAGCAGCCAAGAAAGGGTGGGGGGTCAAGAGACCCAGTACTTC

J: TRBJ2-7
size: .
D: .
V: TRBV5-1
length: 13
CDR3: CASSLTDSYEQYF
DNA: TGCGCCAGCAGCTTAACAGACTCCTACGAGCAGTACTTC

J: TRBJ2-3
size: few
D: TRBD2
V: TRBV10-2
length: 15
CDR3: CASSETLAGTDTQYF
DNA: TGCGCCAGCAGTGAAACGCTAGCGGGGACAGATACGCAGTATTTT

J: TRBJ2-7
size: .
D: TRBD2
V: TRBV4-3
length: 15
CDR3: CASSQGWGGPYEQYF
DNA: TGCGCCAGCAGCCAAGGTTGGGGGGGACCCTACGAGCAGTACTTC

J: TRBJ2-4
size: .
D: .
V: TRBV28
length: 16
CDR3: CASSLEGVRSKNIQYF
DNA: TGTGCCAGCAGCCTTGAGGGGGTCAGATCCAAAAACATTCAGTACTTC

J: TRBJ2-1
size: .
D: .
V: TRBV5-1
length: 14
CDR3: CASMRPPRYNEQFF
DNA: TGCGCCAGCATGAGGCCACCGAGGTACAATGAGCAGTTCTTC

J: TRBJ1-5
size: large
D: TRBD1
V: TRBV19
length: 15
CDR3: CASTPDRLSNQPQHF
DNA: TGTGCCAGTACCCCGGACAGGTTAAGCAATCAGCCCCAGCATTTT

J: TRBJ2-1
size: .
D: .
V: TRBV9
length: 12
CDR3: CASSVGSNEQFF
DNA: TGTGCCAGCAGCGTAGGATCCAATGAGCAGTTCTTC

J: TRBJ1-1
size: .
D: TRBD1
V: TRBV4-2
length: 12
CDR3: CASSTQTGQAFF
DNA: TGTGCCAGCTCGACTCAGACAGGGCAAGCTTTCTTT

J: TRBJ1-3
size: .
D: .
V: TRBV5-8
length: 15
CDR3: CASSLGANSGNTIYF
DNA: TGTGCCAGCAGCTTGGGAGCGAACTCTGGAAACACCATATATTTT

J: TRBJ1-1
size: large
D: .
V: TRBV28
length: 14
CDR3: CATFPTGSNTEAFF
DNA: TGTGCCACCTTTCCGACAGGCTCGAACACTGAAGCTTTCTTT

J: TRBJ1-2
size: .
D: .
V: TRBV6-5
length: 13
CDR3: CASSFSTVDGYTF
DNA: TGTGCCAGCAGTTTTTCGACGGTAGATGGCTACACCTTC

J: TRBJ2-1
size: .
D: .
V: TRBV7-9
length: 13
CDR3: CASSLSGNNEQFF
DNA: TGTGCCAGCAGCTTATCAGGGAACAATGAGCAGTTCTTC

J: TRBJ2-3
size: .
D: TRBD2
V: TRBV19
length: 13
CDR3: CASREGVKDTQYF
DNA: TGTGCCAGCCGGGAGGGGGTGAAAGATACGCAGTATTTT

J: TRBJ2-7
size: few
D: TRBD1
V: TRBV2
length: 12
CDR3: CVPGQGYYEQYF
DNA: TGTGTACCGGGACAGGGATACTACGAGCAGTACTTC

J: TRBJ2-1
size: .
D: .
V: TRBV5-6
length: 13
CDR3: CASSLAGGNEQFF
DNA: TGTGCCAGCAGCTTGGCCGGTGGGAATGAGCAGTTCTTC

J: TRBJ2-1
size: .
D: .
V: TRBV28
length: 17
CDR3: CASSLPPWEGVDNEQFF
DNA: TGTGCCAGCAGCCTCCCACCCTGGGAAGGGGTGGACAATGAGCAGTTCTTC

J: TRBJ1-1
size: .
D: .
V: TRBV7-3
length: 14
CDR3: CASSLGGPNTEAFF
DNA: TGTGCCAGCAGCTTAGGGGGGCCGAACACTGAAGCTTTCTTT

J: TRBJ2-3
size: .
D: .
V: TRBV4-1
length: 14
CDR3: CASSQGAGTDTQYF
DNA: TGCGCCAGCAGCCAGGGGGCGGGCACAGATACGCAGTATTTT

J: TRBJ1-1
size: .
D: .
V: TRBV28
length: 13
CDR3: CASSTRSGAEAFF
DNA: TGTGCCAGCAGTACTCGTTCTGGGGCTGAAGCTTTCTTT

J: TRBJ1-5
size: few
D: .
V: TRBV28
length: 17
CDR3: CASNSDAWPYSNQPQHF
DNA: TGTGCCAGCAATTCGGACGCCTGGCCCTATAGCAATCAGCCCCAGCATTTT

J: TRBJ1-1
size: few
D: .
V: TRBV10-3
length: 12
CDR3: CAISPMNTEAFF
DNA: TGTGCCATCAGCCCAATGAACACTGAAGCTTTCTTT

J: TRBJ2-7
size: few
D: .
V: TRBV5-6
length: 11
CDR3: CASSEQGEQYF
DNA: TGTGCCAGCAGCGAGCAGGGCGAGCAGTACTTC

J: TRBJ2-7
size: .
D: TRBD1
V: TRBV11-2
length: 14
CDR3: CASSVDRVSYEQYF
DNA: TGTGCCAGCAGCGTGGACAGGGTATCCTACGAGCAGTACTTC

J: TRBJ1-6
size: .
D: .
V: TRBV2
length: 14
CDR3: CASRAETAGSPLHF
DNA: TGTGCCAGCAGGGCGGAGACAGCCGGGTCACCCCTCCACTTT

J: TRBJ2-3
size: .
D: TRBD2
V: TRBV6-4
length: 15
CDR3: CASSDSLAGPDTQYF
DNA: TGTGCCAGCAGTGACTCACTAGCGGGACCAGATACGCAGTATTTT

J: TRBJ2-5
size: .
D: TRBD2
V: TRBV11-2
length: 14
CDR3: CASSPTGGQETQYF
DNA: TGTGCCAGCAGTCCGACGGGAGGGCAAGAGACCCAGTACTTC

J: TRBJ2-7
size: few
D: TRBD1
V: TRBV9
length: 14
CDR3: CASSAGTGTYEQYF
DNA: TGTGCCAGCAGCGCCGGGACAGGGACCTACGAGCAGTACTTC

J: TRBJ2-2
size: .
D: .
V: TRBV6-5
length: 11
CDR3: CASSYFWELFF
DNA: TGTGCCAGCAGTTACTTCTGGGAGCTGTTTTTT

J: TRBJ1-1
size: once
D: .
V: TRBV6-5
length: 14
CDR3: CASSPTGRDREAFF
DNA: TGTGCCAGCAGCCCCACAGGGAGAGACAGAGAAGCTTTCTTT

J: TRBJ1-1
size: .
D: .
V: TRBV27
length: 13
CDR3: CASSLSVGTEAFF
DNA: TGTGCCAGCAGTTTAAGTGTAGGAACTGAAGCTTTCTTT

J: TRBJ1-5
size: .
D: .
V: TRBV25-1
length: 14
CDR3: CASSEWGGGQPQHF
DNA: TGTGCCAGCAGTGAGTGGGGGGGAGGTCAGCCCCAGCATTTT

J: TRBJ1-2
size: once
D: .
V: TRBV12-5
length: 15
CDR3: CASGLARTEDYGYTF
DNA: TGTGCTAGTGGTTTGGCCAGGACGGAAGACTATGGCTACACCTTC

J: TRBJ1-1
size: few
D: .
V: TRBV9
length: 14
CDR3: CASSETPAGTEAFF
DNA: TGTGCCAGCAGCGAAACCCCGGCGGGCACTGAAGCTTTCTTT

J: TRBJ1-4
size: .
D: TRBD1
V: TRBV27
length: 16
CDR3: CASSLSVGQGAEKLFF
DNA: TGTGCCAGCAGTTTATCGGTGGGACAGGGGGCTGAAAAACTGTTTTTT

J: TRBJ2-5
size: .
D: TRBD2
V: TRBV5-1
length: 16
CDR3: CASSFYSGRRGETQYF
DNA: TGCGCCAGCAGTTTTTATAGCGGGAGAAGGGGAGAGACCCAGTACTTC

J: TRBJ2-7
size: .
D: .
V: TRBV19
length: 15
CDR3: CASSMGGEYGHEQYF
DNA: TGTGCCAGTAGTATGGGCGGGGAGTATGGCCACGAGCAGTACTTC

J: TRBJ1-6
size: .
D: TRBD1
V: TRBV9
length: 15
CDR3: CASSAGTVLRSPLHF
DNA: TGTGCCAGCAGCGCCGGGACAGTTCTGCGTTCACCCCTCCACTTT

J: TRBJ1-1
size: .
D: .
V: TRBV4-1
length: 14
CDR3: CASSQGQGNTEAFF
DNA: TGCGCCAGCAGCCAAGGGCAGGGGAACACTGAAGCTTTCTTT

J: TRBJ1-1
size: .
D: .
V: TRBV21-1
length: 13
CDR3: CASSHTIRTEAFF
DNA: TGTGCCAGCAGTCACACAATTCGCACTGAAGCTTTCTTT

J: TRBJ2-1
size: .
D: .
V: TRBV5-6
length: 14
CDR3: CASSDGLTYNEQFF
DNA: TGTGCCAGCAGCGACGGACTCACCTACAATGAGCAGTTCTTC

J: TRBJ1-2
size: few
D: TRBD1
V: TRBV4-1
length: 17
CDR3: CASSQDPQGAQSYGYTF
DNA: TGCGCCAGCAGCCAAGATCCGCAGGGGGCGCAAAGCTATGGCTACACCTTC

J: TRBJ2-1
size: few
D: .
V: TRBV28
length: 12
CDR3: CASSLQINEQFF
DNA: TGTGCCAGCAGTTTGCAGATCAATGAGCAGTTCTTC

J: TRBJ1-2
size: few
D: .
V: TRBV9
length: 15
CDR3: CASSRTAGANYGYTF
DNA: TGTGCCAGCAGTCGGACAGCCGGGGCTAACTATGGCTACACCTTC

J: TRBJ2-7
size: .
D: .
V: TRBV18
length: 13
CDR3: CASSPPDSYEQYF
DNA: TGTGCCAGCTCACCACCGGACTCCTACGAGCAGTACTTC

J: TRBJ1-2
size: .
D: TRBD1
V: TRBV29-1
length: 14
CDR3: CSVEWQGANYGYTF
DNA: TGCAGCGTTGAGTGGCAGGGGGCAAACTATGGCTACACCTTC

J: TRBJ1-4
size: .
D: .
V: TRBV9
length: 14
CDR3: CASSEQGANEKLFF
DNA: TGTGCCAGCAGCGAACAGGGAGCTAATGAAAAACTGTTTTTT

J: TRBJ2-7
size: .
D: .
V: TRBV30
length: 13
CDR3: CAWASGDMAEQYF
DNA: TGTGCCTGGGCTTCCGGGGACATGGCCGAGCAGTACTTC

J: TRBJ1-1
size: few
D: .
V: TRBV4-2
length: 15
CDR3: CASSLLTGTNTEAFF
DNA: TGTGCCAGCAGCCTTCTCACAGGGACTAACACTGAAGCTTTCTTT

J: TRBJ1-2
size: .
D: TRBD1
V: TRBV28
length: 17
CDR3: CASSPRQGGRRVHGYTF
DNA: TGTGCCAGCAGTCCCCGACAGGGAGGGCGTAGGGTGCATGGCTACACCTTC

J: TRBJ2-5
size: once
D: .
V: TRBV28
length: 14
CDR3: CASSSPPGRETQYF
DNA: TGTGCCAGCAGTTCCCCCCCCGGACGAGAGACCCAGTACTTC

J: TRBJ2-2
size: once
D: .
V: TRBV19
length: 11
CDR3: CASSMGGELFF
DNA: TGTGCCAGTAGTATGGGCGGGGAGCTGTTTTTT

J: TRBJ2-1
size: once
D: TRBD2
V: TRBV28
length: 14
CDR3: CASSLTSGSYEQFF
DNA: TGTGCCAGCAGTTTAACTAGCGGGAGTTATGAGCAGTTCTTC

J: TRBJ2-5
size: medium-sized
D: TRBD2
V: TRBV5-5
length: 15
CDR3: CASSFSSGGQETQYF
DNA: TGTGCCAGCAGCTTTTCTAGCGGGGGGCAAGAGACCCAGTACTTC

J: TRBJ2-7
size: once
D: TRBD2
V: TRBV7-9
length: 15
CDR3: CASSPGGGRSYEQYF
DNA: TGTGCCAGCAGCCCCGGGGGGGGGCGATCCTACGAGCAGTACTTC

J: TRBJ2-3
size: .
D: .
V: TRBV28
length: 18
CDR3: CASSLFSRSVSSTDTQYF
DNA: TGTGCCAGCAGTTTGTTCAGCAGGAGTGTGTCGAGCACAGATACGCAGTATTTT

J: TRBJ1-5
size: .
D: TRBD1
V: TRBV10-2
length: 14
CDR3: CASSTGQGYQPQHF
DNA: TGCGCCAGCAGTACGGGACAGGGGTATCAGCCCCAGCATTTT